This is a list of T cell receptor beta chains from one sample in a study of blood T cell repertoires in COVID-19. The table came from immunoSEQ multiplex PCR; TCRdb's copy has only in-frame clones and leaves some out. The sample holds roughly 440,000 clones, more than 70% seen once. Input material: peripheral blood. Receptors were obtained from a woman between 45 and 65 years old with COVID-19, enrolled during active disease. The CDR3 runs from the conserved cysteine through the conserved F or W. Each record gives: CDR3 protein, CDR3 DNA, V gene, clone size, J gene, D gene. D genes are given only for firm matches. Clone size appears in some rows only: once, few, many, or a class for an expanded clone.

CATSDFQADTQYF	TGTGCCACCAGTGATTTTCAGGCAGATACGCAGTATTTT	TRBV24-1	-	TRBJ2-3	-
CASSPYSGTEYEQYF	TGTGCCAGCTCACCATACTCCGGGACAGAGTACGAGCAGTACTTC	TRBV18	-	TRBJ2-7	TRBD1
CSGKDGSSGNTIYF	TGCAGCGGAAAGGACGGGAGCTCTGGAAACACCATATATTTT	TRBV29-1	-	TRBJ1-3	-
CASSTRLAGIEQYF	TGTGCCAGCAGCACACGACTAGCGGGAATTGAGCAGTATTTT	TRBV9	-	TRBJ2-3	TRBD2
CASRGISGATDTQYF	TGTGCCAGCAGGGGCATTAGCGGGGCCACAGATACGCAGTATTTT	TRBV6-5	-	TRBJ2-3	TRBD2
CASSEVRQPVDPFF	TGTGCCAGCAGTGAAGTTCGACAGCCCGTAGACCCGTTCTTC	TRBV6-1	-	TRBJ2-1	-
CATHGAGEKLFF	TGTGCCACCCACGGGGCGGGAGAAAAACTGTTTTTT	TRBV6-5	-	TRBJ1-4	-
CASSPEGPTTLFGDTQYF	TGCGCCAGCAGCCCCGAAGGCCCCACTACCCTGTTTGGAGATACGCAGTATTTT	TRBV5-1	-	TRBJ2-3	-
CASSYGMNTEAFF	TGTGCCAGCAGCTACGGTATGAACACTGAAGCTTTCTTT	TRBV5-4	-	TRBJ1-1	-
CASSTQRDSGGAETDTQYF	TGTGCCAGCAGCACCCAGAGGGATAGCGGGGGGGCCGAGACAGATACGCAGTATTTT	TRBV9	once	TRBJ2-3	TRBD2
CASSPGQGGDNSPLHF	TGTGCCAGCAGCCCAGGACAGGGAGGGGATAATTCACCCCTCCACTTT	TRBV7-8	-	TRBJ1-6	TRBD1
CASSLGGSSYEQYF	TGTGCCAGCAGTTTAGGAGGAAGCTCCTACGAGCAGTACTTC	TRBV28	-	TRBJ2-7	-
CASSKALPGRRYEQYF	TGTGCCAGCAGCAAAGCGCTGCCAGGGCGCCGATACGAGCAGTACTTC	TRBV21-1	-	TRBJ2-7	-
CASSRGNQPQHF	TGTGCCAGCAGCCGGGGCAATCAGCCCCAGCATTTT	TRBV6-5	-	TRBJ1-5	-
CASSDRSSGANVLTF	TGTGCCAGCAGTGATCGGAGCTCTGGGGCCAACGTCCTGACTTTC	TRBV6-1	-	TRBJ2-6	-
CASIREMNTEAFF	TGTGCCAGCATTCGGGAGATGAACACTGAAGCTTTCTTT	TRBV2	-	TRBJ1-1	-
CASSQDSEETQYF	TGCGCCAGCAGCCAAGATTCGGAGGAGACCCAGTACTTC	TRBV4-1	-	TRBJ2-5	-
CASGLVHRGMDNSPLHF	TGTGCTAGTGGTTTGGTTCACAGGGGGATGGATAATTCACCCCTCCACTTT	TRBV12-5	-	TRBJ1-6	TRBD1
CASSFRGGYTF	TGTGCCAGCAGTTTCAGGGGAGGCTACACCTTC	TRBV12-3/TRBV12-4	-	TRBJ1-2	-
CASRPTGGNEQFF	TGTGCCAGTAGACCGACAGGGGGAAATGAGCAGTTCTTC	TRBV19	-	TRBJ2-1	TRBD1
CASSPVGGSYEQYF	TGTGCCAGCAGCCCTGTCGGGGGCTCCTACGAGCAGTACTTC	TRBV7-2	-	TRBJ2-7	-
CASSQAGVRDTEAFF	TGTGCCAGCAGCCAAGCGGGGGTGCGGGACACTGAAGCTTTCTTT	TRBV3-1/TRBV3-2	once	TRBJ1-1	-
CASSEVYTSYGYTF	TGTGCCAGCAGTGAGGTTTACACCTCTTATGGCTACACCTTC	TRBV2	once	TRBJ1-2	-
CASSAEGYGYTF	TGTGCCAGCAGTGCTGAGGGCTATGGCTACACCTTC	TRBV6-4	few	TRBJ1-2	-
CASGGTGEFEKLFF	TGTGCCAGCGGCGGGACAGGGGAGTTTGAAAAACTGTTTTTT	TRBV9	-	TRBJ1-4	TRBD1
CASSFRGDEAFF	TGTGCCAGCAGCTTTAGGGGCGATGAAGCTTTCTTT	TRBV5-6	-	TRBJ1-1	-
CASSPLRDSSPNTEAFF	TGTGCCAGCTCACCCCTAAGGGACAGCAGCCCGAACACTGAAGCTTTCTTT	TRBV18	once	TRBJ1-1	TRBD1
CASTRGPNSSPLHF	TGTGCCAGCACCAGGGGTCCAAACAGCAGCCCCCTCCACTTT	TRBV21-1	few	TRBJ1-6	-
CASSSYRSGANVLTF	TGTGCCAGCAGCTCTTACCGGTCTGGGGCCAACGTCCTGACTTTC	TRBV5-4	-	TRBJ2-6	-
CASSQDLRQGSYEQYF	TGTGCCAGCAGCCAAGATCTGAGGCAGGGTTCCTACGAGCAGTACTTC	TRBV3-1/TRBV3-2	-	TRBJ2-7	-
CATSGGEGTNYGYTF	TGTGCCACCAGTGGAGGGGAGGGTACCAACTATGGCTACACCTTC	TRBV24-1	-	TRBJ1-2	-
CASSSGQGYEQYF	TGCGCCAGCAGCTCTGGACAGGGCTACGAGCAGTACTTC	TRBV5-1	-	TRBJ2-7	TRBD1
CASSHGTGDTEAFF	TGTGCCAGCAGCCACGGGACAGGTGACACTGAAGCTTTCTTT	TRBV3-1/TRBV3-2	-	TRBJ1-1	TRBD1
CSVEVLASWRKETQYF	TGCAGCGTTGAAGTGCTAGCGTCATGGAGGAAAGAGACCCAGTACTTC	TRBV29-1	once	TRBJ2-5	-
CASILSGGAETQYF	TGTGCCAGCATTTTAAGCGGGGGGGCAGAGACCCAGTACTTC	TRBV28	-	TRBJ2-5	TRBD2
CASSSPHSGSEQYF	TGTGCCAGCAGTTCCCCACACTCAGGGTCCGAGCAGTACTTC	TRBV6-5	few	TRBJ2-7	-
CASGSRLSRTDTQYF	TGTGCCAGCGGCTCGCGACTGAGTCGCACAGATACGCAGTATTTT	TRBV6-5	-	TRBJ2-3	-
CASSQNRGHTYNEQFF	TGCGCCAGCAGCCAGAATAGGGGACACACATACAATGAGCAGTTCTTC	TRBV4-1	-	TRBJ2-1	-
CASSLELVLDYEQYF	TGTGCCAGCAGCTTAGAACTAGTCTTGGACTACGAGCAGTACTTC	TRBV11-2	-	TRBJ2-7	-
CASSLGTGKYNEQFF	TGTGCCAGCTCACTCGGGACAGGGAAGTACAATGAGCAGTTCTTC	TRBV18	-	TRBJ2-1	TRBD1
CASSLSKRLFYF	TGTGCCAGCAGTTTAAGTAAGCGACTCTTCTACTTC	TRBV28	-	TRBJ2-5	-
CATSESGGRHQETQYF	TGTGCCACCAGTGAGTCGGGGGGCCGACACCAAGAGACCCAGTACTTC	TRBV24-1	-	TRBJ2-5	-
CAWSVSTTGNTIYF	TGTGCCTGGAGTGTGTCCACAACTGGAAACACCATATATTTT	TRBV30	-	TRBJ1-3	-
CASRRGEQETQYF	TGTGCCAGCCGGCGGGGGGAGCAAGAGACCCAGTACTTC	TRBV2	once	TRBJ2-5	TRBD2
CAISFIRSNEQFF	TGTGCCATCAGCTTTATTAGGAGCAATGAGCAGTTCTTC	TRBV10-3	-	TRBJ2-1	-
CASRTNAEGRELFF	TGTGCCAGCAGAACGAACGCGGAAGGCCGGGAGCTGTTTTTT	TRBV5-4	-	TRBJ2-2	-
CSASRGRGSTEAFF	TGCAGTGCTAGTAGGGGCAGGGGGAGCACTGAAGCTTTCTTT	TRBV20-1	-	TRBJ1-1	TRBD1
CASSWRTSGGTTDTQYF	TGTGCCAGCAGTTGGAGAACTAGCGGGGGGACCACAGATACGCAGTATTTT	TRBV27	-	TRBJ2-3	TRBD2
CASSPQPGVERGYGYTF	TGCGCCAGCAGCCCACAACCAGGGGTCGAAAGGGGCTATGGCTACACCTTC	TRBV4-1	-	TRBJ1-2	-
CASSGDRDGLNEKLFF	TGTGCCAGCAGTGGGGACAGGGACGGGCTTAATGAAAAACTGTTTTTT	TRBV25-1	-	TRBJ1-4	TRBD1
CAWSPGQGYTF	TGTGCCTGGAGCCCCGGACAGGGCTACACCTTC	TRBV30	-	TRBJ1-2	-
CASSPRGAGGDEQYF	TGTGCCAGCAGCCCCCGGGGAGCGGGGGGCGACGAGCAGTACTTC	TRBV3-1/TRBV3-2	once	TRBJ2-7	TRBD2
CASSFSPPDSEQFF	TGTGCCAGCAGCTTCTCCCCCCCAGACAGTGAGCAGTTCTTC	TRBV7-3	-	TRBJ2-1	-
CASSSSGQPQHF	TGTGCCAGCAGCTCCTCCGGTCAGCCCCAGCATTTT	TRBV5-5	-	TRBJ1-5	-